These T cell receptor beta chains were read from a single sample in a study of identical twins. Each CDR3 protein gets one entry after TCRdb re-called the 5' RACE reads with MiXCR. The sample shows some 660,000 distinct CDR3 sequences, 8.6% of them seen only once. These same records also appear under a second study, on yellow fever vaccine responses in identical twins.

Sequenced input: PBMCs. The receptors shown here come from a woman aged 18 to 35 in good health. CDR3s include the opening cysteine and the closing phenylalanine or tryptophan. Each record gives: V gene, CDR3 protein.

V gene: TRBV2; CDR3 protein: CASSEWVGGSYNEQFF
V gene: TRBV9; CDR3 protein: CASSPASGTDTQHF
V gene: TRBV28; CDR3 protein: CASTRAGSGNTIYF
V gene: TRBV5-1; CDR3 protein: CASRRGDTATNEKLFF
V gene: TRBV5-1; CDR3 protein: CASSFGMETQYF
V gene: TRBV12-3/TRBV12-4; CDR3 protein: CASSQGQGLGINQPQHF
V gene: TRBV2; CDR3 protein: CASRAGFVEKLFF
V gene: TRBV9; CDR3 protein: CASSVAGGPSTDTQYF
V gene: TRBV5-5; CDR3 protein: CASSATGLPGNEQFF
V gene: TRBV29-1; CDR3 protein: CSAHLSTDTQYF
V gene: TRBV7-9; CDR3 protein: CASSLLRGMETQYF
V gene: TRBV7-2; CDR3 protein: CASSFDRQGYTDTQYF
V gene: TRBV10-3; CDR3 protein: CAISGKTGYSGNTIYF
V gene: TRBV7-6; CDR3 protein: CASVMDPGSYEQYF
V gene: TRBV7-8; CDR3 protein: CASSWTSTSTDTQYF
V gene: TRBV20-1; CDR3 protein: CSASGPGAVNEQYF
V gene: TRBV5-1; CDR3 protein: CASRLGRTSGGSYEQYF
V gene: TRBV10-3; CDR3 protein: CAISESQTNSPLHF
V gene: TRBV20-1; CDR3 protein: CSARVSGEGYEQYF
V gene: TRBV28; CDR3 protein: CASSFRSGIAGPFYNEQFF
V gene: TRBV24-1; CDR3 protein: CATSDIWEETQYF
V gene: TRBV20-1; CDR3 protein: CSADGDFDEQYF
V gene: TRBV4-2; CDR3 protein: CASLGGAGYTQYF
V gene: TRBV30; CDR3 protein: CAWSDHTFSTDTQYF
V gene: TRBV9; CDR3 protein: CASSAGQGGSYNEQFF
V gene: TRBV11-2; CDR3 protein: CASSLGAKETDTQYF
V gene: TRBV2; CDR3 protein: CASTLQRGSTEAFF
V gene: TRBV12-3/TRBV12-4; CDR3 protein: CASSFEGATQYF
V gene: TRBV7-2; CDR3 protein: CASSLVREASYEQYF
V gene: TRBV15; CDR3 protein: CATSRAGGTGVGDTQYF
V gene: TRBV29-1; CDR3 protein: CSVSNEQFF
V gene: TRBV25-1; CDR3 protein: CASSEWGGSGELFF
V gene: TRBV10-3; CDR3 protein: CAISGALSGGAYEQYF
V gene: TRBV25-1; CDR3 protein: CASSEVHPGSEKLFF
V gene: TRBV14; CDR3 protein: CASSHRIDFRAATETQYF
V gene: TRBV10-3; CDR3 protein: CAISGDRADGEKLFF
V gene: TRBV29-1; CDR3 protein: CSARQTGGIYAGELFF
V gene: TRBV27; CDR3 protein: CASRAVLAGNTGELFF
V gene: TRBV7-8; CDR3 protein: CASSVLPPAYLQETQYF
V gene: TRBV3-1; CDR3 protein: CASSQWLTTGADNEQFF
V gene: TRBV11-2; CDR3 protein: CASSLGGTGVEKLFF
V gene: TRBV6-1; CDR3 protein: CASIQGTNTGELFF
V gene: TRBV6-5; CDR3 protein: CASKDNYGYTF
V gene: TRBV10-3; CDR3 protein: CAISGTSGSSPDTQYF
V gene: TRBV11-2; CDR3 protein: CASSLDLEVFYYEQYF
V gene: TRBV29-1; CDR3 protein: CSVLGQGSYNEQFF
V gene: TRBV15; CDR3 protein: CATSREGPGAETQYF
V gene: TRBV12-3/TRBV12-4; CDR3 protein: CASSLARALGAYNEQFF
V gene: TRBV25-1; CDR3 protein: CASSGFVGSHEQYF
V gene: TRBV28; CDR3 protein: CASSHVGAGQGAGGEKLFF
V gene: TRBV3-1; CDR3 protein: CASSPTGGGDTEAFF
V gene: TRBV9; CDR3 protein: CASSVEAQRYTDTQYF
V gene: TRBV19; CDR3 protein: CASIEVIGAGELFF
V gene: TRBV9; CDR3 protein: CASSVGTMEQFF
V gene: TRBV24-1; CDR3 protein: CATSDPDSQETQYF